These T cell receptor beta chains were read from a single sample in a study of blood T cell repertoires in COVID-19. Data came from immunoSEQ multiplex PCR; TCRdb stores just in-frame clones and leaves some out. The profile shows nearly 70,000 clones, nearly 90% of them singletons. The sample taken for sequencing was peripheral blood. These receptors originate from a woman in her fifties or sixties with COVID-19, enrolled during active disease. CDR3s include the opening cysteine and the closing phenylalanine or tryptophan.

>TRBV7-9|TRBJ2-1
CASSPGTSYGEQFF
>TRBV3-1/TRBV3-2|TRBJ2-7
CASSQARTGGLYEQYF
>TRBV28|TRBJ2-7
CASSTSPPGYEQYF
>TRBV28|TRBJ2-4
CASTTQGAVKNIQYF
>TRBV11-2|TRBJ2-7
CASSLGRLRAYEQYF
>TRBV27|TRBJ2-2
CASSGGMVPGELFF
>TRBV9|TRBJ2-2
CASSVEEAGELFF
>TRBV7-8|TRBJ1-5
CASSLGFPSGFQPQHF
>TRBV4-1|TRBJ1-3
CASSQRLGSGNTIYF
>TRBV6-5|TRBJ1-1
CASQPGTSNTEAFF
>TRBV4-1|TRBJ1-2
CASSRDYGYTF
>TRBV5-6|TRBJ2-1
CASSHHAQGYNEQFF
>TRBV6-5|TRBJ1-5
CASTATGGGNQPQHF
>TRBV27|TRBJ2-1
CASSLSGGSEQFF
>TRBV5-1|TRBJ2-3
CASSLGQGGYTQYF
>TRBV28|TRBJ2-7
CASSPFGETYEQYF
>TRBV6-2/TRBV6-3|TRBJ2-1
CASSKRLANNEQFF
>TRBV5-1|TRBJ2-7
CASSLAGNRLGKQYF
>TRBV7-2|TRBJ2-7
CASSLTSGSSYEQYF
>TRBV27|TRBJ2-3
CASRPGLFNTQYF
>TRBV5-1|TRBJ2-1
CASSLGGVGAYNEQFF
>TRBV5-1|TRBJ2-5
CASSLTSGRGETQYF
>TRBV7-2|TRBJ2-3
CASSPYLTQTDTQYF
>TRBV7-6|TRBJ2-2
CASRLGGGNTGELFF
>TRBV10-2|TRBJ1-6
CALRRGSSYNSPLHF
>TRBV19|TRBJ1-5
CASRTGFYSNQPQHF
>TRBV15|TRBJ2-1
CATSRDYERAGQFF
>TRBV7-9|TRBJ2-3
CASTSSEDTQYF
>TRBV6-5|TRBJ2-3
CASRTSGTDTQYF
>TRBV7-9|TRBJ2-3
CASSLGSLAADTQYF
>TRBV27|TRBJ1-1
CASSPHEGAEAFF
>TRBV9|TRBJ2-7
CASSIAGGAYEQYF
>TRBV29-1|TRBJ2-1
CSVASSGDEQFF
>TRBV28|TRBJ2-1
CASSLSKQSYNEQFF
>TRBV4-2|TRBJ2-1
CASSQGVAGDNEQFF
>TRBV30|TRBJ2-7
CASTSGRVYEQYF
>TRBV19|TRBJ1-6
CASSIGTGVSSPLHF
>TRBV6-5|TRBJ1-3
CASSYSAGQTIYF
>TRBV7-8|TRBJ2-1
CASSAPRDRGEQFF
>TRBV30|TRBJ1-6
CAWRGANSPLHF
>TRBV19|TRBJ1-1
CASKPNAFTEAFF
>TRBV25-1|TRBJ2-1
CASSEISGRAFYNEQFF
>TRBV7-2|TRBJ2-2
CASSSTVTGELFF
>TRBV7-8|TRBJ2-1
CASSFSGRTYNEQFF
>TRBV5-1|TRBJ2-7
CASSNLAGGPHNEQYF
>TRBV24-1|TRBJ2-6
CATARGGANVLTF
>TRBV10-1|TRBJ2-2
CASSERGTGELFF
>TRBV18|TRBJ2-7
CASSHRDTDLYEQYF
>TRBV27|TRBJ2-3
CASSFVAGEGDTQYF
>TRBV15|TRBJ2-2
CATSSPGGSNGGELFF
>TRBV28|TRBJ1-4
CASSSFGRLGGLSNEKLFF
>TRBV12-5|TRBJ1-2
CASGPGTLYGYTF
>TRBV27|TRBJ2-3
CASSLWRRADTQYF